The sequence of this T cell receptor beta chain was determined in a study of OX40 agonist ivuxolimab in advanced cancers. The wider study: Cohort: around 79% men, mean age around 60, aged roughly 23 to 79. The study's findings and limits: At 0.1 to 3.0 mg/kg, CD4+ and CD8+ blood T cells expanded clonally by week 6. The study did not work out the antigen specificity of the expanded peripheral T cells.

Patients with a history of autoimmune disease or on systemic immunosuppression were excluded. Comments on this clone: No antigen is known for it.

In germline, CDR1 is SGHAT, CDR2 FQNNGV. This CDR3 region has 13 residues. Trimming stripped 1 base from V and 7 bases from J, with 10 bases between. Profiling relied on immunoSEQ multiplex PCR, and the TCRdb table lists in-frame clones only, not all of them. This sample has more than 90,000 clones, with 70% to 85% found just once. The source is an adult with an advanced solid tumor such as melanoma, head and neck, liver or kidney cancer. This material consisted of CD4+ or CD8+ T cells sorted from blood, taken in a trial of the OX40 agonist ivuxolimab. V gene TRBV11-2 combines with J gene TRBJ1-2, with D perhaps TRBD1 (5 bases). CDR3 residues: CASSLGGFIGYTF. CDR3 bases: TGTGCCAGCAGCTTAGGGGGCTTTATTGGCTACACCTTC.